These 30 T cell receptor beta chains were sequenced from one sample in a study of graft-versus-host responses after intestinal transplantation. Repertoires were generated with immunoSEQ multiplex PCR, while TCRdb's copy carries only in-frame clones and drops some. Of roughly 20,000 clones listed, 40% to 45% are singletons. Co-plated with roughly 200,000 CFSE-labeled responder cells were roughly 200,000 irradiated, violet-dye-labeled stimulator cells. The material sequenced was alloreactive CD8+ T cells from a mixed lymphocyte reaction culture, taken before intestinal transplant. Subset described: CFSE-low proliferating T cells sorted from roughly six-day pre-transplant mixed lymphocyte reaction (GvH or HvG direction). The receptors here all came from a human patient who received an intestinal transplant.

The CDR3 sequence: CASSPSPAGRLETQYF. The CDR3 DNA reads TGTGCCAGCTCACCGTCCCCAGCGGGAAGGTTGGAGACCCAGTACTTC. The chain recombines TRBV18 with TRBJ2-5; 7 bases map to TRBD2. V shed 3 bases and J 5 bases; nucleotides not matched to a gene: 12. Germline V gene lookup returns CDR1 KGHSH and CDR2 LQKENI. The CDR3 covers 16 residues.

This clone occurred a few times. The CDR3 protein is CASSLPTTPTAAYNEQFF. CDR3 sequence (DNA): TGTGCCAGCAGCCTACCGACGACCCCGACAGCCGCCTACAATGAGCAGTTCTTC. The genes are TRBV11-3 and TRBJ2-1, with TRBD1 as a possible D gene (5 bases). Germline V CDR1 and CDR2: SGHNT, YENEEA. V lost 5 bases to trimming and J lost 2 bases, with 22 bases between them. The CDR3 is 18 residues long. Looking up the rest from reference TRBV11-3 and TRBJ2-1 gives the full variable domain: EAGVVQSPRYKIIEKKQPVAFWCNPISGHNTLYWYLQNLGQGPELLIRYENEEAVDDSQLPKDRFSAERLKGVDSTLKIQPAELGDSAVYLCASSLPTTPTAAYNEQFFGPGTRLTVL.

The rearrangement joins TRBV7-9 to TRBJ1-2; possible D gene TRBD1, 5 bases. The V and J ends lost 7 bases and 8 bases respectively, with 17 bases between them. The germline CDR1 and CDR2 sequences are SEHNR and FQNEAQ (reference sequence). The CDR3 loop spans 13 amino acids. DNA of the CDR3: TGTGCCAGCACCCCGCCGGGGGGAGAAGGCTACACCTTC. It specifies CASTPPGGEGYTF.

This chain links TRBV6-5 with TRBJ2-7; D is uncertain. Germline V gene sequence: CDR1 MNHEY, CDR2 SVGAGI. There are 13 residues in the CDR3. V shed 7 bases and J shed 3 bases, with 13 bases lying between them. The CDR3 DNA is TGTGCCAGCACCCCGGCTGGGATCTACGAGCAGTACTTC. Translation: CASTPAGIYEQYF.

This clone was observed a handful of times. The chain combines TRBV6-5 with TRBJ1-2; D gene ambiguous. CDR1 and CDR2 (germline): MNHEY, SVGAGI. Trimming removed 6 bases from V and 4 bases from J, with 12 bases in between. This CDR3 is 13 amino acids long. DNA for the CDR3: TGTGCCAGCAGGGTCCCGACGGGCTATGGCTACACCTTC. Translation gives CASRVPTGYGYTF.

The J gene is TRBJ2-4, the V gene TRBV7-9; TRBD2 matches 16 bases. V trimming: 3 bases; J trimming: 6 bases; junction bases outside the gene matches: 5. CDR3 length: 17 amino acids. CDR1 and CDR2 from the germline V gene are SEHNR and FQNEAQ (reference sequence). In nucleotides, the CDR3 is TGTGCCAGCAGCTTGGGGACTAGCGGGAGGGCCGCAAACATTCAGTACTTC. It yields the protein CASSLGTSGRAANIQYF.

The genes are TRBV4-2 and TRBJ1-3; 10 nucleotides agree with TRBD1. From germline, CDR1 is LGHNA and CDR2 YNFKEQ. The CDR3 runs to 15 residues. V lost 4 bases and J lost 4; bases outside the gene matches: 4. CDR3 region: CASSRDRGGGNTIYF. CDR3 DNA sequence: TGTGCCAGCAGCCGGGACAGGGGCGGGGGAAACACCATATATTTT.

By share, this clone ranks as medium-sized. CDR3 in amino acids: CSARGFYEQYF. The CDR3 nucleotides read TGCAGTGCGAGGGGGTTCTACGAGCAGTACTTC. J is TRBJ2-7 and V is TRBV20-1; TRBD1 might be the D (6 bases). Trimming pared 6 bases from V and 3 bases from J, leaving 9 bases between. The CDR3 has 11 amino acids. Looked up from germline, CDR1 is DFQATT and CDR2 is SNEGSKA (reference sequence).

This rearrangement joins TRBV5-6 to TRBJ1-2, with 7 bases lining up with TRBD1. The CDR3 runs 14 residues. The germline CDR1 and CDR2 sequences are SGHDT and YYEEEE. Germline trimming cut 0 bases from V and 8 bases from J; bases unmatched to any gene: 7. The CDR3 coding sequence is TGTGCCAGCAGCTTGGCGCAGGGGGGAGGAGGCTACACCTTC. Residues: CASSLAQGGGGYTF. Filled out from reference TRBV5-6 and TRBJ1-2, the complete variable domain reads DAGVTQSPTHLIKTRGQQVTLRCSPKSGHDTVSWYQQALGQGPQFIFQYYEEEERQRGNFPDRFSGHQFPNYSSELNVNALLLGDSALYLCASSLAQGGGGYTFGSGTRLTVV.

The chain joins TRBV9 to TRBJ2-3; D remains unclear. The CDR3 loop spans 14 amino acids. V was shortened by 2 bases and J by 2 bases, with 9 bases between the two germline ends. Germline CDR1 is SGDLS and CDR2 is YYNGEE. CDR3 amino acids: CASSVRQATDTQYF. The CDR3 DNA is TGTGCCAGCAGCGTTCGCCAGGCCACAGATACGCAGTATTTT.

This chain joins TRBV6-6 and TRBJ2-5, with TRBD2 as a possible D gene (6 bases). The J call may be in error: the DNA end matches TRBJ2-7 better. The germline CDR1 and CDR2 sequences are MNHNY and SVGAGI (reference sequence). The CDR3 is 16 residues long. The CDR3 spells CASSYATSLLLYEQYF. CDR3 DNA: TGTGCCAGCAGTTACGCTACTAGCCTCCTGTTGTACGAGCAGTACTTC.

CDR3 sequence: CASSLTGVNQPQHF. DNA of the CDR3: TGTGCCAGCAGCCTGACAGGGGTCAATCAGCCCCAGCATTTT. This rearrangement joins TRBV5-4 to TRBJ1-5; 8 bases are a match to TRBD1. The V and J ends lost 4 bases and 3 bases, in that order; junction bases with no gene match: 3. Germline-derived CDR1 and CDR2 are SGHNT and YYREEE (reference sequence). This CDR3 spans 14 amino acids.

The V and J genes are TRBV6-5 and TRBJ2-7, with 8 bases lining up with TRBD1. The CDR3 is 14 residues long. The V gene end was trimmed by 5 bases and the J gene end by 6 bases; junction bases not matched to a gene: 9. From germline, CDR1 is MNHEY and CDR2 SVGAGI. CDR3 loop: CASSERRTGSEQYF. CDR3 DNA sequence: TGTGCCAGCAGTGAAAGGCGGACAGGGAGCGAGCAGTACTTC.

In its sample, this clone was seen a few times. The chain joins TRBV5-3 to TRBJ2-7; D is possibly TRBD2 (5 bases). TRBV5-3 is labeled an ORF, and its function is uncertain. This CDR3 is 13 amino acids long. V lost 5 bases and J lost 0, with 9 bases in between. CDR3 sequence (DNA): TGTGCCAGAAGGAAGCGGATCTCCTACGAGCAGTACTTC. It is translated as CARRKRISYEQYF.

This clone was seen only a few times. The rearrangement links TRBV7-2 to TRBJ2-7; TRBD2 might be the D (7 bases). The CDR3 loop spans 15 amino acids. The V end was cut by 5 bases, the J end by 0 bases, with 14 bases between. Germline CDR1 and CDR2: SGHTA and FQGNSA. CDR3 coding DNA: TGTGCCAGCAGCACGTGGGGGGGGCCCTCCTACGAGCAGTACTTC. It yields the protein CASSTWGGPSYEQYF.

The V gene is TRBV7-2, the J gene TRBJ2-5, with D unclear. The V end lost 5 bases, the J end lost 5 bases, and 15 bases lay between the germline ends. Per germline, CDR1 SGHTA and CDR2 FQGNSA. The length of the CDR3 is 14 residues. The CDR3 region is CASSQWGKHETQYF. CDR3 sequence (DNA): TGTGCCAGCAGCCAATGGGGTAAACACGAGACCCAGTACTTC.

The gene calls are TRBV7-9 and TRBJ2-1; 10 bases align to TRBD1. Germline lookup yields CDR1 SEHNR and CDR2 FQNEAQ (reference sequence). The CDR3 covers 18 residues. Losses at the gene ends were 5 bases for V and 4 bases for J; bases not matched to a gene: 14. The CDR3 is CASSPPGQGSSGYNEQFF. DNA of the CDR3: TGTGCCAGCAGCCCTCCGGGACAGGGGTCCTCAGGGTACAATGAGCAGTTCTTC.

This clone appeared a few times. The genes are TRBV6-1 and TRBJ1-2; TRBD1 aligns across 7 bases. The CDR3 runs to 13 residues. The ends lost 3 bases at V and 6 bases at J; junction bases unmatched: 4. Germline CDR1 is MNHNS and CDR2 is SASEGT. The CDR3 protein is CASSDRRGHGYTF. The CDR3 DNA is TGTGCCAGCAGTGATCGAAGGGGGCATGGCTACACCTTC.

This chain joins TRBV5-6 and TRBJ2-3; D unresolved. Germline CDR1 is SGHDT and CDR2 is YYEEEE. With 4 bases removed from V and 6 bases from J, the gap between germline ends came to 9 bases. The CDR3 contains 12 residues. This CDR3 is CASSPVMDTQYF. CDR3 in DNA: TGTGCCAGCAGCCCCGTCATGGATACGCAGTATTTT.

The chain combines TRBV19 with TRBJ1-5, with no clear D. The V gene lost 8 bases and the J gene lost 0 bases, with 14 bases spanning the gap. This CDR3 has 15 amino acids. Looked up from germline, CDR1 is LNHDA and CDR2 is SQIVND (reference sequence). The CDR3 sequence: CASDTAYASNQPQHF. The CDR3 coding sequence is TGTGCCAGTGACACAGCCTACGCTAGCAATCAGCCCCAGCATTTT.

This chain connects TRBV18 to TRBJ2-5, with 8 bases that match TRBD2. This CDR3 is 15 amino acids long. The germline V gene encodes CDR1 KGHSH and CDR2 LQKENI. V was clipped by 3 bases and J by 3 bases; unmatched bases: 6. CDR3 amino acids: CASSPFGTREETQYF. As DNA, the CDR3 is TGTGCCAGCTCACCGTTCGGGACTAGAGAAGAGACCCAGTACTTC.

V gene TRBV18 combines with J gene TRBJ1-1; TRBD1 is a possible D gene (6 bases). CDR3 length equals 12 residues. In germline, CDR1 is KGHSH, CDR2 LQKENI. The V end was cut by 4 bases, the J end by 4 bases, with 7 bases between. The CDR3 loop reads CASSQGGTEAFF. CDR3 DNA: TGTGCCAGCTCACAGGGGGGCACTGAAGCTTTCTTT.

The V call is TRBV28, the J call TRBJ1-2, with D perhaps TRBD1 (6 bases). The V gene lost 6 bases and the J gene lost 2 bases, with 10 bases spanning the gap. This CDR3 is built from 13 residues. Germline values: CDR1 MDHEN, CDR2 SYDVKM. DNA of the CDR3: TGTGCCAGCAGCAACACAGGGAACTATGGCTACACCTTC. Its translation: CASSNTGNYGYTF.

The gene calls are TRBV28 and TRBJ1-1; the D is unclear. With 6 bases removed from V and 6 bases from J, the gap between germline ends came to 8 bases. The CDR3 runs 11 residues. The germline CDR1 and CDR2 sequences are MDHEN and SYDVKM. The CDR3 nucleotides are TGTGCCAGCAGGCTATTCGCTGAAGCTTTCTTT. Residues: CASRLFAEAFF.

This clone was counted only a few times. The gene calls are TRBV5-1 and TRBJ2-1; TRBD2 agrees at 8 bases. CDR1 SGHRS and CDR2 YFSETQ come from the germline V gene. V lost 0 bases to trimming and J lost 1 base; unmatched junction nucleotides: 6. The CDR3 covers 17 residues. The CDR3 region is CASSLVGTRGSYNEQFF. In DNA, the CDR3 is TGCGCCAGCAGCTTGGTAGGGACTAGGGGATCCTACAATGAGCAGTTCTTC.

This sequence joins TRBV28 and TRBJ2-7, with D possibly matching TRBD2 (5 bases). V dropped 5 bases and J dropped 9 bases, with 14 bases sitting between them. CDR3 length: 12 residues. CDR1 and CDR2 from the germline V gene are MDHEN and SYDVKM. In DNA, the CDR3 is TGTGCCAGCAGTACCGGACCCGCGGGGCAGTACTTC. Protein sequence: CASSTGPAGQYF.

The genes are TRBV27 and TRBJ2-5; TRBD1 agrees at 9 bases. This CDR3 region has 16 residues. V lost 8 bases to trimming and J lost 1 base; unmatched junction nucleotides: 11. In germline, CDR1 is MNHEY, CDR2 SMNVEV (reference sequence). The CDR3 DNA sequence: TGTGCCAGCTGCCCGTGGGACAGGGCCGGCCAAGAGACCCAGTACTTC. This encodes CASCPWDRAGQETQYF.

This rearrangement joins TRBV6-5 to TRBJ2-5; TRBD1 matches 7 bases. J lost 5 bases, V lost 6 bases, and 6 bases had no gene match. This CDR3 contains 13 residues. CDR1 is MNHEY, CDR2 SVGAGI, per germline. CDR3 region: CASRNRGVETQYF. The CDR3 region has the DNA TGTGCCAGCAGGAACAGGGGAGTGGAGACCCAGTACTTC.

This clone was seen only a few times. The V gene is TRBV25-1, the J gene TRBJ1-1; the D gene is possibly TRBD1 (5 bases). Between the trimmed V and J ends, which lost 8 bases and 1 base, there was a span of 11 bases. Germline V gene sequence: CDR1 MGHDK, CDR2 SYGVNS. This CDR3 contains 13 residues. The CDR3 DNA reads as TGTGCCAGCGGGGGGTCGCCGAACACTGAAGCTTTCTTT. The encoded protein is CASGGSPNTEAFF.

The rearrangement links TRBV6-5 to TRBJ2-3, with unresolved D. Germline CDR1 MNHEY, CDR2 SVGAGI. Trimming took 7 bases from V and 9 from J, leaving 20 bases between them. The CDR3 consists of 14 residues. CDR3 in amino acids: CASIPPGRPDTQYF. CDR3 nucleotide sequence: TGTGCCAGCATCCCCCCTGGCAGACCGGACACGCAGTATTTT.